The present TCR beta chain was sequenced within a study of shared clonotypes between healthy human individuals. The repertoire was sequenced with immunoSEQ multiplex PCR; TCRdb's copy has only in-frame clones and lacks some. The sample has around 2,000,000 clones, 85% to 95% seen once; the top ten hold over 1.5%. V lost 4 bases and J lost 1, with 10 bases in between. The CDR3 consists of 14 residues. CDR1 SGDLS and CDR2 YYNGEE come from the germline V gene. CD8 cells classed as naive were CD45RO-negative and positively selected for CCR7, excluding terminally differentiated effector memory CD45RA+ cells.

Sequencing was performed on naive CD8+ T cells from PBMCs. The J gene is TRBJ2-3, the V gene TRBV9, with D hard to call. The origin of this receptor is a man younger than 35 in good health. Some clones in this sample may be carry-over from other donors' samples. The CDR3 here is CASSPQHRTDTQYF. CDR3 sequence (DNA): TGTGCCAGCAGCCCCCAGCACCGCACAGATACGCAGTATTTT.